A selection of T cell receptor beta chains follows, all from one sample in a study of blood T cell repertoires in COVID-19. This table comes from immunoSEQ multiplex PCR, and its TCRdb copy is limited to in-frame clones, with some not included. This sample has 200,000 to 250,000 clones, with roughly 86% found just once. The sample consisted of peripheral blood. The receptors derive from a woman aged 55-69 years with acute or convalescent COVID-19. CDR3s include the opening cysteine and the closing phenylalanine or tryptophan. A D gene is named only where the DNA matches it firmly. Where a row states a size, it is once, few, many or the class of an expanded clone; other rows omit it.

V: TRBV4-3; J: TRBJ1-2; D: NA; size: NA; CDR3: CASSQDPRSSYGYTF; DNA: TGCGCCAGCAGCCAAGATCCTCGGTCGAGTTATGGCTACACCTTC
V: TRBV7-9; J: TRBJ2-2; D: TRBD2; size: NA; CDR3: CASSLRTSGLRELFF; DNA: TGTGCCAGCAGCTTACGGACTAGCGGGCTGAGGGAGCTGTTTTTT
V: TRBV1; J: TRBJ2-3; D: NA; size: once; CDR3: CTSSQGGWGADTQYF; DNA: TGCACCAGCAGCCAAGGAGGGTGGGGGGCAGATACGCAGTATTTT
V: TRBV5-1; J: TRBJ1-6; D: NA; size: NA; CDR3: CASSFEAGYNSPLHF; DNA: TGCGCCAGCAGCTTTGAAGCCGGCTATAATTCACCCCTCCACTTT
V: TRBV7-7; J: TRBJ2-7; D: TRBD1; size: once; CDR3: CASSQTGGEYEQYF; DNA: TGTGCTAGCAGCCAGACAGGGGGCGAATACGAGCAGTACTTC
V: TRBV30; J: TRBJ2-2; D: TRBD2; size: NA; CDR3: CAWSGGRAAGELFF; DNA: TGTGCCTGGAGTGGCGGGAGGGCGGCCGGGGAGCTGTTTTTT
V: TRBV27; J: TRBJ2-7; D: NA; size: NA; CDR3: CASKTVVSSYEQYF; DNA: TGTGCCAGCAAAACAGTGGTGAGCTCCTACGAGCAGTACTTC
V: TRBV7-9; J: TRBJ2-7; D: NA; size: NA; CDR3: CASSHLGLASSYEQYF; DNA: TGTGCCAGCAGCCATCTCGGGCTAGCGAGTTCCTACGAGCAGTACTTC
V: TRBV3-1/TRBV3-2; J: TRBJ2-6; D: TRBD1; size: NA; CDR3: CASSPGNRGLSGANVLTF; DNA: TGTGCCAGCAGCCCAGGGAACAGGGGGCTGTCTGGGGCCAACGTCCTGACTTTC
V: TRBV5-4; J: TRBJ1-2; D: NA; size: NA; CDR3: CASSPTGFYGYTF; DNA: TGTGCCAGCAGCCCAACAGGGTTCTATGGCTACACCTTC
V: TRBV19; J: TRBJ1-2; D: NA; size: NA; CDR3: CASSIAGRNYGYTF; DNA: TGTGCCAGTAGTATTGCGGGACGGAACTATGGCTACACCTTC
V: TRBV19; J: TRBJ1-5; D: TRBD1; size: few; CDR3: CASSSTGDGQPQHF; DNA: TGTGCCAGTAGTTCAACAGGGGACGGGCAGCCCCAGCATTTT
V: TRBV18; J: TRBJ1-5; D: NA; size: few; CDR3: CASSPPGPNQPQHF; DNA: TGTGCCAGCTCACCACCGGGCCCCAATCAGCCCCAGCATTTT